This T cell receptor (beta chain) was profiled in a study of regulatory T cells in long-lasting Graves disease. Ten or more counts support this clonotype. CDR1 is SQVTM and CDR2 is ANQGSEA in the germline V gene. The V gene lost 4 bases and the J gene lost 0 bases, with 16 bases spanning the gap. CDR3 size: 16 residues. Time point specified: persistent/refractory GD, antithyroid drugs over 5 years with positive TRAb. Scientists built the TCR library using RNA that was extracted from PBMCs. iRepertoire HTBI primers and Arm-PCR of CDR3 regions built TCR beta libraries. TCRdb analysed the multiplex PCR reads with MiXCR anew, one entry per CDR3 protein. The table lists under 500,000 distinct CDR3 sequences, under 25% of them singletons, with approximately 7.8% in the top ten.

The chain uses TRBV29-1 and TRBJ2-4, with D possibly being TRBD1 (7 bases). The sequences come from peripheral blood mononuclear cells (PBMCs), collected when the disease was refractory, from a patient treated with antithyroid drugs. The clonotype comes from a female donor with Graves disease. CDR3 region: CSVGGYRGLAKNIQYF. The CDR3 DNA follows: TGCAGCGTTGGGGGGTACAGGGGACTAGCCAAAAACATTCAGTACTTC.